The sequence of this T cell receptor beta chain was determined in a study of cytomegalovirus exposure and HLA in healthy donors. CDR1 and CDR2 from the germline V gene are MNHEY and SMNVEV (reference sequence). Trimming left V 0 bases short and J 0 bases short, with 12 bases between. The CDR3 consists of 16 residues. 13 Jbeta primers and 60 Vbeta primers were used for the PCR. Assay: immunoSEQ multiplex PCR; the TCRdb copy retains only in-frame clones and omits some. Of approximately 190,000 clones detected, about three quarters appear once; the ten largest clones hold roughly 2.1%. With respect to this clone: Antigen unknown.

Points from the study as a whole: The study carried out a later analysis of TCR beta sequences. It associated approximately 15,000 of them with specific HLA alleles at a false discovery rate of 0.05. Association of a missense DCLRE1C variant with TCR beta V- and J-gene trimming was reported in a later analysis.

The chain uses TRBV27 and TRBJ2-7; tentatively, D is TRBD1 (6 bases). The sequencing input was PBMCs. The clonotype comes from a woman aged 25 to 39 in good health and CMV-seropositive. CDR3 loop: CASSLSGTIPSYEQYF. The CDR3, as DNA: TGTGCCAGCAGTTTATCCGGGACAATACCCTCCTACGAGCAGTACTTC.